The TCR beta chain described here comes from a study of beta chain features in type 1 diabetes. Study overall: Examination of sorted cells across all samples involved more than 85,000,000 cells. General study points: PCR, the amplification step, might favor shorter templates, equally in patients and controls.

Expressed TCRB transcripts were sequenced because the isolated RNA had all been reverse transcribed beforehand. Repertoires were generated with immunoSEQ multiplex PCR, while TCRdb's copy carries only in-frame clones and drops some. The data contain 600,000 to 650,000 clones, 15% of them singletons. V was clipped by 0 bases and J by 7 bases, with 6 bases between them. CDR1 and CDR2 (germline): SGHAT, FQNNGV. This CDR3 spans 12 amino acids. Details on this clone: Its antigen is unidentified.

Post-sort purity exceeded 98% for all sorted populations. Sequenced material: naive CD4+ T cells from blood. This chain joins TRBV11-2 and TRBJ1-2; no clear D gene. This clonotype originated in a man aged 18 to 35 in good health. CDR3 sequence reads: CASSLEGIGYTF. The CDR3 nucleotides read TGTGCCAGCAGCTTAGAAGGGATTGGCTACACCTTC.